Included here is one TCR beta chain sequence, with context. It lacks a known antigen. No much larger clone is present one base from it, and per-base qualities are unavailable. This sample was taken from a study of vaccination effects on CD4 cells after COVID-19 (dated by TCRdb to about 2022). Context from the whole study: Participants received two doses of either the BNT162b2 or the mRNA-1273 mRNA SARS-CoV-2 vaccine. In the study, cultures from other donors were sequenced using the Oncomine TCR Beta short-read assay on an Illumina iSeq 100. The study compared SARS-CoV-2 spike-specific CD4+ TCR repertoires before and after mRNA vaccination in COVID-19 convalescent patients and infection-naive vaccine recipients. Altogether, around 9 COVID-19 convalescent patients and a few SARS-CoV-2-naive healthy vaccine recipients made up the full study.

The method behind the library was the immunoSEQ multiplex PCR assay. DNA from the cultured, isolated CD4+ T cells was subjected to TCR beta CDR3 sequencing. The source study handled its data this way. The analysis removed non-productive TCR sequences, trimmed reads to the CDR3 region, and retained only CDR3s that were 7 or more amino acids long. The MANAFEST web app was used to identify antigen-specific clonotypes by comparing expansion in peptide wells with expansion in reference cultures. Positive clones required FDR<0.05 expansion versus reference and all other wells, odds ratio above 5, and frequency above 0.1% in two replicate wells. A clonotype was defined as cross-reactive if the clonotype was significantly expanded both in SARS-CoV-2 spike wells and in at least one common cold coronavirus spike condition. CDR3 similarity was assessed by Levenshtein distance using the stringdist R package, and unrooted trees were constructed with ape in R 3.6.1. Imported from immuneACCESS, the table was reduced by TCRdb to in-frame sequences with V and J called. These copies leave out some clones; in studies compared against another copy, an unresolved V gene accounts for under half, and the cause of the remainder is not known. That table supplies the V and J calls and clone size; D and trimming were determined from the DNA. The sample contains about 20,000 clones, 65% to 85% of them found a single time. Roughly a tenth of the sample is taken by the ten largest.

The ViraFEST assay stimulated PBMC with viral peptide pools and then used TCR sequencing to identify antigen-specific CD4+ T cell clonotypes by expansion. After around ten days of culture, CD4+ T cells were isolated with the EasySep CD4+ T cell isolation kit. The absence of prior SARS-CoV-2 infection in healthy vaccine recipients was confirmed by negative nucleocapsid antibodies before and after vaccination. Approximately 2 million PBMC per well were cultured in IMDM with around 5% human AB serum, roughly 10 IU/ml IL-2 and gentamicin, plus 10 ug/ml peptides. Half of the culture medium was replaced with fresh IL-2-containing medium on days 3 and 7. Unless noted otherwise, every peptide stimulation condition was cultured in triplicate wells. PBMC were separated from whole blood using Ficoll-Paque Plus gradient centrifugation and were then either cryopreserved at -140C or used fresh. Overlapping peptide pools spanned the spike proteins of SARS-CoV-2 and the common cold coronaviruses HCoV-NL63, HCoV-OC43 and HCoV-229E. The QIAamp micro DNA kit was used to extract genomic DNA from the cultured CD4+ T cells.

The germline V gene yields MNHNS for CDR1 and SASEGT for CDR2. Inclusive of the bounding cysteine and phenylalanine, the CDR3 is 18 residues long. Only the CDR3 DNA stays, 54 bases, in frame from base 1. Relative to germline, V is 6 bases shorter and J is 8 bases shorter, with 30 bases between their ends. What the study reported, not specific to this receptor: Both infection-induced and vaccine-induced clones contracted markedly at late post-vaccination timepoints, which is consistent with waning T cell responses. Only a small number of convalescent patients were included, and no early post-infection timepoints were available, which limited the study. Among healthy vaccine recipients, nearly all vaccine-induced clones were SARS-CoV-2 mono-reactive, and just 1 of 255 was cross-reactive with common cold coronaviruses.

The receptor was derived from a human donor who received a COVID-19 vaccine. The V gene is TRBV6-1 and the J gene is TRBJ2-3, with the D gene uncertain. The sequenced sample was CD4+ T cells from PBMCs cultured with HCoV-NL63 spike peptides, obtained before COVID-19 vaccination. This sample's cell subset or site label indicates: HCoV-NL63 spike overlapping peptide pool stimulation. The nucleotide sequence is TGTGCCAGCAGAGAACGGGCCTCCCCGATGTGGGTTCGCGGTACGCAGTATTTT. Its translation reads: CASRERASPMWVRGTQYF.